The clone carrying this TCR beta chain was recorded only once. As yet, its antigen is unknown. Germline V lookup: CDR1 KGHSY, CDR2 FQNENV. The CDR3 runs 13 residues. V lost 2 bases and J lost 7; bases outside the gene matches: 0. Produced via immunoSEQ multiplex PCR; TCRdb's table is partial and in-frame only. The sample contains roughly 180,000 clones, about 95% of which appear only once. These data originate in a study of T cell responses to AZD1222 COVID-19 vaccine. Background on the study: Second-dose intervals of approximately 4 or approximately 12 weeks were pooled. Broader study findings: Spike-spanning, vaccine-associated CD4 TCRs were dominant at 160-218 and 743-854. Spike-specific TCR breadth rose after two AZD1222 doses, and depth rose as well.

The chain employs TRBV16 and TRBJ2-1; 9 nucleotides line up with TRBD2. The sequence came from an adult in good health. Specimen: peripheral blood, collected on day 0 of AZD1222 vaccination. This CDR3 reads CASSQGLANEQFF. DNA for the CDR3: TGTGCCAGCAGCCAAGGACTAGCGAATGAGCAGTTCTTC.